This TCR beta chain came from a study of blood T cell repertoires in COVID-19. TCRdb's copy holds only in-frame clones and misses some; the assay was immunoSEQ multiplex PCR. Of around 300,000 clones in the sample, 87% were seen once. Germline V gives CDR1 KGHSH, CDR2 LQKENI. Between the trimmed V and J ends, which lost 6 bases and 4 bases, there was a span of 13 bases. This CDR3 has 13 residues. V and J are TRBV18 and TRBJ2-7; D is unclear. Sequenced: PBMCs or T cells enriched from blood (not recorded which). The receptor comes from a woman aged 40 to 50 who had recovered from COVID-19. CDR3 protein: CASSPDTPYEQYF. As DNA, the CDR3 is TGTGCCAGCTCCCCCGACACACCATACGAGCAGTACTTC.